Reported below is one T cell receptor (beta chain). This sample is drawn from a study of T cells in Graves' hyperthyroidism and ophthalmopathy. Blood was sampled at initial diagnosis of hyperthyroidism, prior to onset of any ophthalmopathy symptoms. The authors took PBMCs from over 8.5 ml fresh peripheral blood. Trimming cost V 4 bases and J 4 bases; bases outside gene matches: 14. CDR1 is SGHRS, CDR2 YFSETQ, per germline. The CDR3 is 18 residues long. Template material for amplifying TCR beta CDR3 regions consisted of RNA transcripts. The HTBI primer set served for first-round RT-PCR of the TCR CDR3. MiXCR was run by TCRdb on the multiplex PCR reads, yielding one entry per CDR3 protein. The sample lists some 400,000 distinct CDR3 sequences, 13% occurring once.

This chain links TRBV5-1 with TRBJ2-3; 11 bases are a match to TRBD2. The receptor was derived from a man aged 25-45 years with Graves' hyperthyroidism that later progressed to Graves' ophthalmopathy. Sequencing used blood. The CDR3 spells CASSPTPPHSGGADTQYF. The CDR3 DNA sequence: TGCGCCAGCAGCCCTACACCCCCCCATAGCGGGGGGGCAGATACGCAGTATTTT.